This entry features one T cell receptor (beta chain) sequence. The sample holds a few counts of this clonotype. It has no known antigen specificity. Base qualities are not provided; no much larger clone lies one nucleotide away. This entry is derived from a study of T cells in Graves' hyperthyroidism and ophthalmopathy (dated by TCRdb to about 2019). In the study overall: Peripheral blood samples were taken at initial diagnosis, before any treatment was given. A discovery cohort of about a hundred patients, about 40 with Graves' ophthalmopathy and 55 to 65 with stable Graves' hyperthyroidism, was used to find distinguishing TCR V-J signatures. Whether ophthalmopathy could be predicted prospectively was tested in an independent validation cohort made up of under 20 hyperthyroidism patients plus 17 patients who later progressed to ophthalmopathy. The 85 to 100 discovery patients were randomly split 7:3 into training and test sets. In about 6 Graves' hyperthyroidism patients, the study also compared T-cell repertoires from thyroid tissue with T-cell repertoires from blood. After sampling, hyperthyroidism patients received methimazole starting at 30 mg daily, and ophthalmopathy patients received high-dose intravenous methylprednisolone. The paper reports TCR Vbeta CDR3 sequencing of fewer than 150 peripheral blood samples: around 45 ophthalmopathy, around 80 hyperthyroidism and 17 progressor patients. What the work shows at the level of the full study, not this receptor alone: In validation, progression to ophthalmopathy was predicted by the model with 65% to 71% sensitivity and roughly 72% specificity, a median of about 6 months before onset. No statistical method was used to set the sample size in advance, and investigators knew the group allocation. A 13 V-J signature model separated ophthalmopathy from stable hyperthyroidism, with approximately 86% sensitivity and roughly 82% specificity in cross-validation and 80%/75% in testing. Most expanded thyroid clonotypes (frequency above 0.001) were also detected in blood, suggesting blood repertoires may reflect thyroid immune responses.

The cysteine opens and the phenylalanine closes a CDR3 of 16 amino acids. The DNA shown is the 48-base CDR3, in frame from base 1. V is cut by 2 bases and J by 4 bases, and the space between the germline ends is 15 bases. CDR1 SEHNR and CDR2 FQNEAQ are derived from the germline V gene (reference sequence). Amplification of TCR beta CDR3 regions was carried out from RNA transcripts. A first-round RT-PCR of the TCR CDR3 used the HTBI primer set with the Qiagen OneStep RT-PCR kit. A second multiplex PCR round built the libraries, followed by size selection and purification. Sequencing of the libraries was done on an Illumina HiSeq2000 using paired-end 100 bp reads. As for how the authors treated the data: Raw data were processed with SOAPnuke, discarding reads with adapters, uncalled bases, mean Phred below 15, or no exact constant-primer or identifier match. High-quality paired reads were merged with COPE v1.2.5, and unique nucleotide sequences were defined as clonotypes. MiTCR v1.1 was used to align the clonotypes against IMGT TRBV, TRBD and TRBJ reference segments. Analysis was restricted to V-J combinations with a frequency above 0.0001, which covered 99.2% of repertoires. A TCS score was defined as the ratio between F50 (clonal expansion) and ExV (chaos), using BLOSUM62-based TCRdist between CDR3 peptides within each V-J. Welch's t-statistics and random forest reduced around 550 V-J features to fewer than 15, which were used in a naive Bayes classifier (R e1071). TCRdb trimmed the raw reads at Q25, called clones with MiXCR and kept productive beta chains. Identical CDR3 proteins give one entry, which carries the most common genes and DNA. It is TCRdb's table, rather than the study itself, that gives the V and J calls and clone size. This sample is represented by 600,000 to 650,000 distinct CDR3 sequences; less than 25% of them were singletons. Roughly 30% of the sample is in the top ten clones.

In the ophthalmopathy patients, disease was moderately to severely active, with a Clinical Activity Score of 3 or more, a NOSPECS grade of 4 or more, and a duration of less than 3 months. Patients with uncontrolled infections, other autoimmune diseases, pregnancy or lactation were excluded. Diagnoses relied on clinical symptoms, serum thyroxine and TRAb, thyroid ultrasound and orbital computed tomography. PBMCs were isolated from 7.5 to 10 ml of fresh peripheral blood by Ficoll-Paque density gradient centrifugation. Total RNA was extracted using Trizol reagent, and RNA quality was assessed on an Agilent 2100 Bioanalyzer.

The sequenced material came from blood. The clonotype was recovered from a man aged 25-45 years with Graves' ophthalmopathy. The sequence joins TRBV7-9 to TRBJ2-1, with the D call tentatively TRBD1 or TRBD2, each fitting 5 bases. The CDR3 protein: CASSLTTGLEYNEQFF. The DNA sequence is TGTGCCAGCAGCTTAACAACAGGACTGGAGTACAATGAGCAGTTCTTC.